The rows below give T cell receptor beta chains drawn from one sample of a study of blood T cell repertoires in COVID-19. TCRdb keeps only in-frame clones here, not all; method: immunoSEQ multiplex PCR. In the table there are fewer than 25,000 clones, 90% of which are singletons. The specimen sequenced was peripheral blood. The receptors shown here come from a man aged 65-85 years with acute or convalescent COVID-19. The CDR3 runs from the conserved cysteine through the conserved F or W. The order of the fields is CDR3 DNA, CDR3 protein, D gene, V gene, J gene, clone size. A D gene is named only where the DNA matches it firmly. Not all rows give a size; the values are once, few, many and, for expanded clones, a class.

CDR3 DNA: TGTGCCATCAGATCTCCGGGAGATGAGCAGTTCTTC; CDR3 protein: CAIRSPGDEQFF; D gene: NA; V gene: TRBV10-3; J gene: TRBJ2-1; clone size: NA
CDR3 DNA: TGTGCCAGCAGCTTGACAGGGAATAATTCACCCCTCCACTTT; CDR3 protein: CASSLTGNNSPLHF; D gene: TRBD1; V gene: TRBV7-2; J gene: TRBJ1-6; clone size: NA
CDR3 DNA: TGTGCCAGCTACCGACAGGGGAACACTGAAGCTTTCTTT; CDR3 protein: CASYRQGNTEAFF; D gene: TRBD1; V gene: TRBV7-9; J gene: TRBJ1-1; clone size: NA
CDR3 DNA: TGCGCCAGCAGCCCCTCGGAAGCGTGGGCCGGGGAGCTGTTTTTT; CDR3 protein: CASSPSEAWAGELFF; D gene: NA; V gene: TRBV4-1; J gene: TRBJ2-2; clone size: NA
CDR3 DNA: TGTGCCAGCAGTCGACTTTTGTCCTATAATTCACCCCTCCACTTT; CDR3 protein: CASSRLLSYNSPLHF; D gene: NA; V gene: TRBV6-5; J gene: TRBJ1-6; clone size: NA
CDR3 DNA: TGCGCCAGCAGCTTGGAGACTAGCGGCACAGATACGCAGTATTTT; CDR3 protein: CASSLETSGTDTQYF; D gene: TRBD2; V gene: TRBV5-1; J gene: TRBJ2-3; clone size: NA
CDR3 DNA: TGTGCCACCAGAAACAGGAAGGGGTTTGCTAATGAAAAACTGTTTTTT; CDR3 protein: CATRNRKGFANEKLFF; D gene: NA; V gene: TRBV15; J gene: TRBJ1-4; clone size: NA
CDR3 DNA: TGTGCCAGCAGCACTGGGGGGTCCGGGACGAGGGGTAATTCACCCCTCCACTTT; CDR3 protein: CASSTGGSGTRGNSPLHF; D gene: NA; V gene: TRBV5-4; J gene: TRBJ1-6; clone size: NA
CDR3 DNA: TGTGCCACCAGCAGTCAACAGGGGAGGAATCAGCCCCAGCATTTT; CDR3 protein: CATSSQQGRNQPQHF; D gene: TRBD1; V gene: TRBV15; J gene: TRBJ1-5; clone size: NA
CDR3 DNA: TGTGCCAGCAGCTTAGAATCCGGTTCCTCCTACAATGAGCAGTTCTTC; CDR3 protein: CASSLESGSSYNEQFF; D gene: NA; V gene: TRBV7-2; J gene: TRBJ2-1; clone size: once
CDR3 DNA: TGTGCCAGCATCTCCGGGAGTGCAGGGGGTGAAAAACTGTTTTTT; CDR3 protein: CASISGSAGGEKLFF; D gene: TRBD1; V gene: TRBV28; J gene: TRBJ1-4; clone size: NA
CDR3 DNA: TGTGCCAGCAGCTTGGGCTTGATTACAGATACGCAGTATTTT; CDR3 protein: CASSLGLITDTQYF; D gene: NA; V gene: TRBV7-2; J gene: TRBJ2-3; clone size: once
CDR3 DNA: TGTGCCATCAGTAGCGGGAGGGCCACCACAGATACGCAGTATTTT; CDR3 protein: CAISSGRATTDTQYF; D gene: TRBD2; V gene: TRBV10-3; J gene: TRBJ2-3; clone size: NA
CDR3 DNA: TGTGCCAGCAGTTCTGGGACAGTAAACACCGGGGAGCTGTTTTTT; CDR3 protein: CASSSGTVNTGELFF; D gene: TRBD1; V gene: TRBV27; J gene: TRBJ2-2; clone size: once
CDR3 DNA: TGTGCCAGCAGCTTAGTTAAAGAGACCCAGTACTTC; CDR3 protein: CASSLVKETQYF; D gene: NA; V gene: TRBV11-1; J gene: TRBJ2-5; clone size: NA
CDR3 DNA: TGCGCCAGCAGCTTGAATCCTAGCGGGAGGGCCAACTGCGAGCAGTACTTC; CDR3 protein: CASSLNPSGRANCEQYF; D gene: TRBD2; V gene: TRBV5-1; J gene: TRBJ2-7; clone size: NA
CDR3 DNA: TGTGCCAGCAGTTACTCAAGGGGGACCGGGCAAGAGACCCAGTACTTC; CDR3 protein: CASSYSRGTGQETQYF; D gene: NA; V gene: TRBV6-2/TRBV6-3; J gene: TRBJ2-5; clone size: NA
CDR3 DNA: TGTGCCAGCAGCCAACTGGGCCCAACTAATGAAAAACTGTTTTTT; CDR3 protein: CASSQLGPTNEKLFF; D gene: NA; V gene: TRBV14; J gene: TRBJ1-4; clone size: NA
CDR3 DNA: TGTGCCAGCAGCTTTTACGACAGGTCCGTCTACGAGCAGTACTTC; CDR3 protein: CASSFYDRSVYEQYF; D gene: NA; V gene: TRBV7-2; J gene: TRBJ2-7; clone size: NA
CDR3 DNA: TGTGCCAGCAGTAGAAGGACTAGCACCGGGGGGGCCCAGTACTTC; CDR3 protein: CASSRRTSTGGAQYF; D gene: TRBD2; V gene: TRBV5-6; J gene: TRBJ2-5; clone size: NA